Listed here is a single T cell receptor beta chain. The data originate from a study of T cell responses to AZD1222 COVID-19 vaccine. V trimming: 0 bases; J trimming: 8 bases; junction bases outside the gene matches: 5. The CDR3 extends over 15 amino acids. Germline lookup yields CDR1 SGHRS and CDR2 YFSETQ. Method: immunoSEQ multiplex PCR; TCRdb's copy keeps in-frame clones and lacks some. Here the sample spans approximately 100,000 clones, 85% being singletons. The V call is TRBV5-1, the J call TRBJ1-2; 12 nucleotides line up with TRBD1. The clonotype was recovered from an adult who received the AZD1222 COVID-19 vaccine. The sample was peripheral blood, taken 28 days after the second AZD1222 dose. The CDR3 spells CASSLAGTGGEGYTF. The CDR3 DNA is TGCGCCAGCAGCTTGGCCGGGACAGGGGGCGAGGGCTACACCTTC.